The clone carrying this T cell receptor beta chain was recorded a few times. The entry originates in a study of blood T cell repertoires in COVID-19. Per the germline V gene, CDR1 is LNHDA and CDR2 is SQIVND (reference sequence). This CDR3 has 15 residues. With 4 bases clipped from V and 5 bases from J, the junction kept 10 bases outside the gene matches. TCRdb's table, derived via immunoSEQ multiplex PCR, lists solely in-frame clones and lacks some. The sample holds about 36,000 clones, around 80% seen once. The chain combines TRBV19 with TRBJ1-2; 7 nucleotides agree with TRBD1. The sample taken for sequencing was peripheral blood. The receptor was isolated from a man aged 55 to 69 with acute or convalescent COVID-19. CDR3 bases: TGTGCCAGTAGTAAAACGCGGACAGGCCTTTATGGCTACACCTTC. The encoded protein is CASSKTRTGLYGYTF.